This record covers a single T cell receptor (beta chain). Data came from immunoSEQ multiplex PCR; TCRdb stores just in-frame clones and leaves some out. In the table there are 55,000 to 80,000 clones, around 88% of which are singletons. This entry comes from a study of blood T cell repertoires in COVID-19. Germline lookup yields CDR1 KGHSH and CDR2 LQKENI. The CDR3 has 17 amino acids. The germline V and J ends were trimmed by 0 bases and 0 bases, with 13 bases remaining between them. Material: peripheral blood. V usage is TRBV18 and J usage is TRBJ2-3, with a tentative D call TRBD2 (6 bases). This clonotype was sampled from a man aged 50 or older with active COVID-19. Written as DNA, the CDR3 is TGTGCCAGCTCACCACCGGGACTGCGGACTAGCACAGATACGCAGTATTTT. It specifies CASSPPGLRTSTDTQYF.